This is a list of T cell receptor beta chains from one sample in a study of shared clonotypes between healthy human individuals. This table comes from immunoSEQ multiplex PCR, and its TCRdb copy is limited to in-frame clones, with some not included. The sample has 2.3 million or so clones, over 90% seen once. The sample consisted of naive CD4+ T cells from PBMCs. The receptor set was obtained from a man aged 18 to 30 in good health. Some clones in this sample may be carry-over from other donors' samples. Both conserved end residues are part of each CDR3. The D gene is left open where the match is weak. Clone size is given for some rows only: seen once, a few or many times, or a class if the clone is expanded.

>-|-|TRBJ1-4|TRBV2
CASNPGDEKLFF
TGTGCCAGCAATCCGGGTGATGAAAAACTGTTTTTT
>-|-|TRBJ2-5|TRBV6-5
CASSYSISGRETQYF
TGTGCCAGCAGTTACTCGATTTCAGGGCGGGAGACCCAGTACTTC
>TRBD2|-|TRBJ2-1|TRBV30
CAWSTKTSGRVEQFF
TGTGCCTGGAGCACCAAGACTAGCGGGAGAGTTGAGCAGTTCTTC
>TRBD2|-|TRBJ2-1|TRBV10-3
CAISEQLAGASYNEQFF
TGTGCCATCAGTGAACAACTAGCGGGAGCTAGTTACAATGAGCAGTTCTTC
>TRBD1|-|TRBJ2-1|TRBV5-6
CASSPRTGGNNEQFF
TGTGCCAGCAGCCCGAGGACAGGGGGGAATAATGAGCAGTTCTTC
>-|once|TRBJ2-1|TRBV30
CAWSVRGEQFF
TGTGCCTGGAGTGTACGGGGGGAGCAGTTCTTC
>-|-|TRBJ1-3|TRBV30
CAADTLGGNTIYF
TGTGCCGCAGATACTCTAGGGGGAAACACCATATATTTT
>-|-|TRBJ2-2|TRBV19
CASSWVQATGELFF
TGTGCCAGTAGTTGGGTCCAGGCCACCGGGGAGCTGTTTTTT
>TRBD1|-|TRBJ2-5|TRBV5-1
CASSLGQVGGPETQYF
TGCGCCAGCAGCTTAGGGCAAGTAGGGGGCCCGGAGACCCAGTACTTC
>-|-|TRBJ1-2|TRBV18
CASSPPPKGNYGYTF
TGTGCCAGCTCACCGCCTCCCAAGGGGAACTATGGCTACACCTTC
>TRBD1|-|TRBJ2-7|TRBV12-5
CASGLDSGTAYEQYF
TGTGCTAGTGGTTTGGATTCCGGGACAGCCTACGAGCAGTACTTC
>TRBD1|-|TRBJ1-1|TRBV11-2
CASSLVGQGGTEAFF
TGTGCCAGCAGCTTAGTAGGACAGGGGGGCACTGAAGCTTTCTTT
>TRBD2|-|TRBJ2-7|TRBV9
CASSAGLASKSSYEQYF
TGTGCCAGCAGCGCGGGACTAGCGTCCAAGAGCTCCTACGAGCAGTACTTC
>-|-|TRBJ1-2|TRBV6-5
CASSYWGGRWREGYTF
TGTGCCAGCAGTTACTGGGGCGGGAGATGGAGAGAGGGCTACACCTTC
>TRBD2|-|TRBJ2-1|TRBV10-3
CAISAGPTSGSSNEQFF
TGTGCCATCAGTGCCGGTCCGACTAGCGGGAGTTCTAATGAGCAGTTCTTC
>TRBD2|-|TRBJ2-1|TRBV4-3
CASSQPPGSGSLNEQFF
TGCGCCAGCAGCCAACCCCCCGGGAGCGGGAGTCTAAATGAGCAGTTCTTC
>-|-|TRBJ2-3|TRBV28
CASSTYGGADTQYF
TGTGCCAGCAGCACATACGGAGGGGCAGATACGCAGTATTTT
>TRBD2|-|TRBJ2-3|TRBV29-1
CSASLAGLTDTQYF
TGCAGCGCCTCCCTAGCGGGACTCACAGATACGCAGTATTTT
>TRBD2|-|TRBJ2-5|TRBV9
CASSINLAVQETQYF
TGTGCCAGCAGCATTAACCTAGCGGTCCAAGAGACCCAGTACTTC
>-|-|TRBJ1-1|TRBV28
CASNQGRAGTIEAFF
TGTGCCAGCAATCAAGGTCGGGCGGGGACAATTGAAGCTTTCTTT
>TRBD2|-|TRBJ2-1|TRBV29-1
CSGLKGLAGVSEQFF
TGCAGCGGCCTGAAGGGTCTAGCGGGAGTGTCCGAGCAGTTCTTC
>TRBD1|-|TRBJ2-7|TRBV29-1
CSVRTGAYEQYF
TGCAGCGTGAGGACAGGGGCCTACGAGCAGTACTTC
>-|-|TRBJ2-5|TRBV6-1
CAGGRREETQYF
TGTGCCGGGGGCAGGAGGGAAGAGACCCAGTACTTC
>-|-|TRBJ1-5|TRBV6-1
CASNRGVSNQPQHF
TGTGCCAGCAATCGAGGGGTTAGCAATCAGCCCCAGCATTTT
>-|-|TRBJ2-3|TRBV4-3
CASSQALSWGDTQYF
TGCGCCAGCAGCCAAGCCCTATCCTGGGGAGATACGCAGTATTTT
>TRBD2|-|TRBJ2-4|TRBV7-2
CASRGGAKNIQYF
TGTGCCAGCCGGGGGGGAGCCAAAAACATTCAGTACTTC
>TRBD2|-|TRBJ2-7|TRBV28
CASSLGLAGASSYEQYF
TGTGCCAGCAGTTTAGGTCTAGCGGGAGCCTCCTCCTACGAGCAGTACTTC
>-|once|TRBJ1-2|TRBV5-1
CASSLAGRGDGYTF
TGCGCCAGCAGCTTGGCGGGAAGGGGGGACGGCTACACCTTC
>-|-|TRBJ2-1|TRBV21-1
CASSKEVRSSYNEQFF
TGTGCCAGCAGCAAAGAGGTCAGGAGCTCCTACAATGAGCAGTTCTTC
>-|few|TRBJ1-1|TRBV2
CASTITGWDNEAFF
TGTGCCAGCACCATAACAGGGTGGGATAATGAAGCTTTCTTT
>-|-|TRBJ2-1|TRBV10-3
CAIGASGDNEQFF
TGTGCCATCGGAGCCAGCGGTGACAATGAGCAGTTCTTC
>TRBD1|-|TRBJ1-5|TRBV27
CASSPGTGIAGGNQPQHF
TGTGCCAGCAGTCCCGGGACAGGCATCGCGGGGGGCAATCAGCCCCAGCATTTT
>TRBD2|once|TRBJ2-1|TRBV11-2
CASSLAGGGNEQFF
TGTGCCAGCAGCTTAGCGGGCGGGGGCAATGAGCAGTTCTTC
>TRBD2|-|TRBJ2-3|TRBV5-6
CASTQSPGGTKLGTDTQYF
TGTGCCAGCACCCAAAGCCCGGGGGGGACAAAACTCGGGACAGATACGCAGTATTTT
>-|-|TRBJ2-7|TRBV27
CASSLSWAGGGGGQYF
TGTGCCAGCAGTTTATCGTGGGCGGGCGGAGGGGGAGGGCAGTACTTC
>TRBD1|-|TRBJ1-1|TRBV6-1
CACRQGVPTEAFF
TGTGCCTGCCGACAGGGGGTCCCCACTGAAGCTTTCTTT
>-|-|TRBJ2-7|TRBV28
CASSPLYQGKSLPAQYF
TGTGCCAGCAGTCCGTTATATCAGGGAAAATCCTTGCCCGCGCAGTACTTC
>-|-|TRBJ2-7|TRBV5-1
CASSFGGGSSYEQYF
TGCGCCAGCAGTTTTGGTGGGGGGAGCTCCTACGAGCAGTACTTC
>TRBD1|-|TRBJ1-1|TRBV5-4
CASNIQGRSTEAFF
TGTGCCAGCAACATACAGGGGCGCAGCACTGAAGCTTTCTTT
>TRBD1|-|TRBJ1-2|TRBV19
CASRETGQGYGYTF
TGTGCCAGTAGGGAGACGGGACAGGGCTATGGCTACACCTTC
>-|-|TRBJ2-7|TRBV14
CASSQAPGAGEQYF
TGTGCCAGCAGCCAAGCCCCGGGGGCGGGAGAGCAGTACTTC
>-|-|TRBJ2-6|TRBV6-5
CASTKGSGANVLTF
TGTGCCAGCACCAAGGGCTCTGGGGCCAACGTCCTGACTTTC
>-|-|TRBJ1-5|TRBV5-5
CASSLDSGGRSNQPQHF
TGTGCCAGCAGCTTGGATTCGGGGGGGCGAAGCAATCAGCCCCAGCATTTT
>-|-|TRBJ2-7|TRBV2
CASSHRDPSSYEQYF
TGTGCCAGCAGTCACCGGGACCCCAGCTCCTACGAGCAGTACTTC
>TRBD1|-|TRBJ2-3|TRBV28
CASSLTGGGTDTQYF
TGTGCCAGCAGCTTGACAGGGGGCGGAACAGATACGCAGTATTTT
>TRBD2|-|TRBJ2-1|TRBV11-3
CASSSYTSGDWGEQFF
TGTGCCAGCAGCTCGTATACTAGCGGGGATTGGGGTGAGCAGTTCTTC
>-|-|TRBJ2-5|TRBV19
CASTSRPLLGGETQYF
TGTGCCAGTACTTCCCGACCTCTCCTAGGTGGCGAGACCCAGTACTTC
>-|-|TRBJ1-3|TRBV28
CASSRLIFYFSGNTIYF
TGTGCCAGCAGCAGACTGATCTTTTACTTCTCTGGAAACACCATATATTTT
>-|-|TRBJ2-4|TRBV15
CATSSGGRTTQYF
TGTGCCACCAGCTCCGGAGGGCGGACCACCCAGTACTTC
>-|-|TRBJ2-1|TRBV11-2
CASSLDPAASYNEQFF
TGTGCCAGCAGCTTAGATCCGGCGGCCTCGTACAATGAGCAGTTCTTC
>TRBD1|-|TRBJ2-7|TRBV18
CASSPFPDRRSYEQYF
TGTGCCAGCTCACCGTTCCCGGACAGGAGATCCTACGAGCAGTACTTC
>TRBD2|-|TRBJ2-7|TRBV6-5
CASSYATSGSYEQYF
TGTGCCAGCAGTTACGCGACTAGCGGGAGTTACGAGCAGTACTTC
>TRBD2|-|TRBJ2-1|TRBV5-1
CASSLGLADDNEQFF
TGCGCCAGCAGCTTGGGACTAGCGGACGACAATGAGCAGTTCTTC
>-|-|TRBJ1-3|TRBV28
CASSPSGTGILSIYF
TGTGCCAGCAGTCCCTCCGGGACCGGGATACTCTCCATATATTTT
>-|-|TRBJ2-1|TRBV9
CASSVEGRSSYNEQFF
TGTGCCAGCAGCGTAGAGGGACGGAGCTCCTACAATGAGCAGTTCTTC
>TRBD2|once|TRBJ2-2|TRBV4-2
CASSPGGGTSGRYANTGELFF
TGTGCCAGCAGCCCAGGAGGAGGGACTAGCGGGAGGTACGCGAACACCGGGGAGCTGTTTTTT
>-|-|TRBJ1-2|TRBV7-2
CASSQQGNYGYTF
TGTGCCAGCAGCCAACAGGGTAACTATGGCTACACCTTC
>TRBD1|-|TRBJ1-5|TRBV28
CASRFDRGNQPQHF
TGTGCCAGCAGGTTTGACAGGGGCAATCAGCCCCAGCATTTT